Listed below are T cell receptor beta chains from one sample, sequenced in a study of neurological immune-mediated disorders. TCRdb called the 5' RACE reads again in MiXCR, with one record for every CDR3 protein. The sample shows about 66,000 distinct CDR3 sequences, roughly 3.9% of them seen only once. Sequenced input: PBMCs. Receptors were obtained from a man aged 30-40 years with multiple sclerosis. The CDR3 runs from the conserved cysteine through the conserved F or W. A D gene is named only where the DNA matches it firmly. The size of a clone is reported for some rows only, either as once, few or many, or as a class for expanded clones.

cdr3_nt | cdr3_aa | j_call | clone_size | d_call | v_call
TGCGCCAGCAGCTCGGGCCTTGATACGCAGTATTTT | CASSSGLDTQYF | TRBJ2-3 | NA | NA | TRBV5-1
TGTGCCAGCAGCCCCGCTGGACCCACTGAAGCTTTCTTT | CASSPAGPTEAFF | TRBJ1-1 | NA | NA | TRBV7-6
TGCGCCAGCACAAGGCAGCGGCAAGAGACCCAGTACTTC | CASTRQRQETQYF | TRBJ2-5 | many | NA | TRBV10-2
TGCAGTGCTAGGCCCGTGGGGGCCGCTGGAAACACCATATATTTT | CSARPVGAAGNTIYF | TRBJ1-3 | many | NA | TRBV20-1
TGTGCCAGTAAACAACAGGGCGGCTCTGGGGCCAACGTCCTGACTTTC | CASKQQGGSGANVLTF | TRBJ2-6 | many | NA | TRBV2
TGTGCCAGCAGCTTGGCGGCAGGGATGGGTGAGCAGTTCTTC | CASSLAAGMGEQFF | TRBJ2-1 | many | NA | TRBV5-6
TGCGCCAGCAGCGCAAGACCGCTGCGGGGCACTGAAGCTTTCTTT | CASSARPLRGTEAFF | TRBJ1-1 | many | NA | TRBV5-1
TGTGCCAGCAGCTTAGGGGTGCTACACCACTTCTTC | CASSLGVLHHFF | TRBJ2-4 | many | NA | TRBV7-9
TGTGCCAGCACCCCGGGGACTAGCGGGGAGTACGAGCAGTACTTC | CASTPGTSGEYEQYF | TRBJ2-7 | many | TRBD2 | TRBV3-1
TGCGCCAGCACCCCCGCCAGCATGAACACTGAAGCTTTCTTT | CASTPASMNTEAFF | TRBJ1-1 | many | NA | TRBV5-1
TGTGCCAGCAGGACCGGGTCCCGCCTGGATACGCAGTATTTT | CASRTGSRLDTQYF | TRBJ2-3 | many | NA | TRBV2
TGCAGTGCTTATCCGGGACTAGAGCCGTATTTT | CSAYPGLEPYF | TRBJ2-3 | few | TRBD2 | TRBV20-1
TGTGCCAGCAGCTTGAATAGGTTAATTGAATACAATGAGCAGTTCTTC | CASSLNRLIEYNEQFF | TRBJ2-1 | many | NA | TRBV5-4
TGTGCCACCGAGGGACTAGATGGTTACGAGCAGTACTTC | CATEGLDGYEQYF | TRBJ2-7 | many | TRBD2 | TRBV6-6
TGCAGTGCTATATGGGACTCCAAAGAGACCCAGTACTTC | CSAIWDSKETQYF | TRBJ2-5 | many | NA | TRBV20-1
TGTGCCAGCAGTTATAGGGATGCTAACTATGGCTACACCTTC | CASSYRDANYGYTF | TRBJ1-2 | many | NA | TRBV6-6
TGTGCCAGCAGCTTCAGTACACCGGGACTAGGCTTGGGTACGCAGTATTTT | CASSFSTPGLGLGTQYF | TRBJ2-3 | many | TRBD2 | TRBV5-6
TGTGCCAGCAGTTTGGGCAGTAACTACGAGCAGTACTTC | CASSLGSNYEQYF | TRBJ2-7 | few | NA | TRBV12-3/TRBV12-4
TGCAGTGCTAGCAAACTCGGGGGGTCCGATTACGAGCAGTACTTC | CSASKLGGSDYEQYF | TRBJ2-7 | many | TRBD2 | TRBV20-1
TGTGCCAGCAGCTCAAGCGGGGGAACCGACTACAATGAGCAGTTCTTC | CASSSSGGTDYNEQFF | TRBJ2-1 | many | TRBD2 | TRBV7-8
TGTGCCAGCAGCAGGGAGAATTCACCCCTCCACTTT | CASSRENSPLHF | TRBJ1-6 | many | NA | TRBV7-9
TGCGCCAGCAGCTTGGGAGGGGGCACCTACAATGAGCAGTTCTTC | CASSLGGGTYNEQFF | TRBJ2-1 | few | TRBD1 | TRBV5-1
TGTGCCATCAGGCCAGGGGGACACTCCTACGAGCAGTACTTC | CAIRPGGHSYEQYF | TRBJ2-7 | few | TRBD1 | TRBV10-3
TGCGCCAGCAGTCGGGGGAACGGTGACACAGATACGCAGTATTTT | CASSRGNGDTDTQYF | TRBJ2-3 | many | NA | TRBV5-1
TGTGCCAGCAGCTTAGTGGTTTCCACAGATACGCAGTATTTT | CASSLVVSTDTQYF | TRBJ2-3 | many | NA | TRBV7-2
TGTGCCAGCAGCCAGACTAGAACTCGGTTGGAGACCCAGTACTTC | CASSQTRTRLETQYF | TRBJ2-5 | many | NA | TRBV5-6
TGTGCCAGCAGTGGGTCCGCGAACACTGAAGCTTTCTTT | CASSGSANTEAFF | TRBJ1-1 | many | NA | TRBV6-1
TGCGCCAGCAGCTCCGGACCGGGGGCTGACGAGCAGTACTTC | CASSSGPGADEQYF | TRBJ2-7 | few | NA | TRBV4-1
TGCGCCAGCAGCCAAAGTTTCTCAGGGACACCTTCCTACAATGAGCAGTTCTTC | CASSQSFSGTPSYNEQFF | TRBJ2-1 | NA | NA | TRBV4-1
TGTGCCAGCAGCTCCTGGACAGTGGGCAATCAGCCCCAGCATTTT | CASSSWTVGNQPQHF | TRBJ1-5 | many | NA | TRBV7-2
TGTGCCACCAGCAGAGCAAACGGAGACTCTGGAAACACCATATATTTT | CATSRANGDSGNTIYF | TRBJ1-3 | many | NA | TRBV15
TGCAGTGCGAACGGACATTCGGATGGCTACACCTTC | CSANGHSDGYTF | TRBJ1-2 | many | NA | TRBV20-1
TGTGCCAGCAGCTTGGTGTCAGGGTCGGGCTACACCTTC | CASSLVSGSGYTF | TRBJ1-2 | many | NA | TRBV5-6
TGTGCCAGCAGTCCACTAGCGGGGAACACAGATACGCAGTATTTT | CASSPLAGNTDTQYF | TRBJ2-3 | few | TRBD2 | TRBV27
TGTGCCAGCAGTTACTCGAGTCCCCGGAGCTCTGGAAACACCATATATTTT | CASSYSSPRSSGNTIYF | TRBJ1-3 | many | NA | TRBV6-5
TGTGCCAGCAGCTCGGGACTAGCGGGGCCGTACCAAGAGACCCAGTACTTC | CASSSGLAGPYQETQYF | TRBJ2-5 | many | TRBD2 | TRBV7-2
TGTGCCAGCAGTTCCGGAGGGACAGCCTCCTACGAGCAGTACTTC | CASSSGGTASYEQYF | TRBJ2-7 | many | NA | TRBV7-2
TGTGCCAGCAGCCAAAGCGGGACTAGTATGGAGACCCAGTACTTC | CASSQSGTSMETQYF | TRBJ2-5 | few | TRBD2 | TRBV7-9
TGCGCCAGCAGTTCGAGCGGGGCGGGGGATACGCAGTATTTT | CASSSSGAGDTQYF | TRBJ2-3 | many | TRBD2 | TRBV5-1
TGTGCCAGCAGTGTGGGGTCCGCCTACGAGCAGTACTTC | CASSVGSAYEQYF | TRBJ2-7 | many | NA | TRBV7-9
TGTGCCAGCAGCCAAGATGGGGGGCGAAGGGGACAGCCCCAGAATTTT | CASSQDGGRRGQPQNF | TRBJ1-5 | many | TRBD1 | TRBV3-1
TGCAGTGCTAATTCCCAGGCCCCCTCTGTATTTGGCTACACCTTC | CSANSQAPSVFGYTF | TRBJ1-2 | many | NA | TRBV20-1
TGCAGTGCTAGTAATCGGGGACAGGGGCGGGACGAGCAGTACTTC | CSASNRGQGRDEQYF | TRBJ2-7 | many | TRBD1 | TRBV20-1
TGTGCCAGCAGCGTAGCTAGCTTCGGGGGCCACAATGAGCAGTTCTTC | CASSVASFGGHNEQFF | TRBJ2-1 | many | NA | TRBV9
TGTGCCAGCAGCCAAGGGTTTTGGCAGGGCCTAGCCAAAAACATTCAGTACTTC | CASSQGFWQGLAKNIQYF | TRBJ2-4 | many | NA | TRBV14
TGCAGTGCTAGAGAAGGGACAGCCCGACCCCTCAACTTT | CSAREGTARPLNF | TRBJ1-6 | NA | TRBD1 | TRBV20-1
TGCGCCAGCAGCGGGTCGCCGTATGGCTACACCTTC | CASSGSPYGYTF | TRBJ1-2 | many | NA | TRBV5-1
TGTGCCAGCAGCTTAATGAACGGGGGGGCCTTAGATACGCAGTATTTT | CASSLMNGGALDTQYF | TRBJ2-3 | many | TRBD2 | TRBV7-2
TGTGCCAGCAGCCTAACCGGACAGGGCGCTGAAGCTTTCTTT | CASSLTGQGAEAFF | TRBJ1-1 | many | TRBD1 | TRBV7-2
TGTGCCAGCAGACTAGACACGTACGAGCAGTACTTC | CASRLDTYEQYF | TRBJ2-7 | NA | NA | TRBV7-9
TGCAGTGCTACCGGGACCCCTGAGGACACAGATACGCAGTATTTT | CSATGTPEDTDTQYF | TRBJ2-3 | many | NA | TRBV20-1
TGCAGAGTCACTTTACAGGGCTTGACCCAGTACTTC | CRVTLQGLTQYF | TRBJ2-5 | many | NA | TRBV20-1
TGTGCCATCAGTGAGGGACAGCAGAACACCGGGGAGCTGTTTTTT | CAISEGQQNTGELFF | TRBJ2-2 | many | NA | TRBV10-3
TGTGCCAGCAGCCCATCGTGGAGGGCTTACCGCTCTGGGGCCAACGTCCTGACTTTC | CASSPSWRAYRSGANVLTF | TRBJ2-6 | many | NA | TRBV5-6